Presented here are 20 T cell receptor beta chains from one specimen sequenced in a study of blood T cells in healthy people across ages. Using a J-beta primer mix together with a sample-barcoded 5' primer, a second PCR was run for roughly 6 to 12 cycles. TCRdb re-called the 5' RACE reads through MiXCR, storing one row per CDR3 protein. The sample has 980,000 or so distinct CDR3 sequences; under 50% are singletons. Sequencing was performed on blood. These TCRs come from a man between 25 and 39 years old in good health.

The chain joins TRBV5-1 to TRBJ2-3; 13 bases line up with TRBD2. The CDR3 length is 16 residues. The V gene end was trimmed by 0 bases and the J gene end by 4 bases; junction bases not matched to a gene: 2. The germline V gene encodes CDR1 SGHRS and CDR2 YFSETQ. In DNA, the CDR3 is TGCGCCAGCAGCTTGGGACTAGCGGGAGGCGCAGATACGCAGTATTTT. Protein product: CASSLGLAGGADTQYF.

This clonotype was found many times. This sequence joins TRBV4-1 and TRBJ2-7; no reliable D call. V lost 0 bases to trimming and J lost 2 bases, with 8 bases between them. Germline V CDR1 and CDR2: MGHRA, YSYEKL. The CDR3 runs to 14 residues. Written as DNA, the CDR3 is TGCGCCAGCAGCCAAGATATTAGGACCTACGAGCAGTACTTC. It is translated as CASSQDIRTYEQYF.

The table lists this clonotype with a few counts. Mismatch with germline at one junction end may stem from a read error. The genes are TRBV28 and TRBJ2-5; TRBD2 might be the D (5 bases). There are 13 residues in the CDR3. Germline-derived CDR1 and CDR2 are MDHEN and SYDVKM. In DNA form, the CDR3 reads TGTGCCAGCAGTTTAACGGGGAGAGAGACCCGGTACTTC. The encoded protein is CASSLTGRETRYF.

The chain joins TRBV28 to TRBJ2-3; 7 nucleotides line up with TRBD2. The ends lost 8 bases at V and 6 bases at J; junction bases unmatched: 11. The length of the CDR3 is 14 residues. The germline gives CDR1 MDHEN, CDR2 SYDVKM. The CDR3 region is CASLGGLGMDTQYF. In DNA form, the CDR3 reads TGTGCCAGCCTTGGTGGACTAGGAATGGATACGCAGTATTTT. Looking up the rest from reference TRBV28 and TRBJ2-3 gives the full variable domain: DVKVTQSSRYLVKRTGEKVFLECVQDMDHENMFWYRQDPGLGLRLIYFSYDVKMKEKGDIPEGYSVSREKKERFSLILESASTNQTSMYLCASLGGLGMDTQYFGPGTRLTVL.

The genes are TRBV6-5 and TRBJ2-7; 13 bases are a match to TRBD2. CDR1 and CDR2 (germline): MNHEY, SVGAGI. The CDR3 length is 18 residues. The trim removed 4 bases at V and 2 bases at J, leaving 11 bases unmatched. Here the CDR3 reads CASSSLRLAGGQTYEQYF. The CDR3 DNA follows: TGTGCCAGCAGTTCCCTAAGACTAGCGGGGGGCCAGACCTACGAGCAGTACTTC.

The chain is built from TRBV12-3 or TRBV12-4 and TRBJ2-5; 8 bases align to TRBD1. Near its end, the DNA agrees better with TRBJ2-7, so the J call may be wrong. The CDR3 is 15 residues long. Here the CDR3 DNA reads TGTGCCAGCAGTCGCAGGGGGCGCATCGGGAACGAGCAGTACTTC. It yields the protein CASSRRGRIGNEQYF.

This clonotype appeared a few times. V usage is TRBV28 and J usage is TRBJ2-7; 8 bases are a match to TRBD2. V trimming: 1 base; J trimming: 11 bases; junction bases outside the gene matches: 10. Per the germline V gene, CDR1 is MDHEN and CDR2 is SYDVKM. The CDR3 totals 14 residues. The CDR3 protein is CASSLSAGGFNEYF. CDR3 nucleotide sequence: TGTGCCAGCAGTTTATCTGCGGGGGGATTTAATGAGTACTTC.

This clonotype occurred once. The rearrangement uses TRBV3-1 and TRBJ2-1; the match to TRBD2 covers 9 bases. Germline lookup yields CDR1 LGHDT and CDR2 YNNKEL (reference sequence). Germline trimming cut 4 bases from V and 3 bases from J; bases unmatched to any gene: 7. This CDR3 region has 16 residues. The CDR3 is CASSPLSGGHYNEQFF. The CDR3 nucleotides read TGTGCCAGCAGCCCCCTCAGCGGGGGGCACTACAATGAGCAGTTCTTC.

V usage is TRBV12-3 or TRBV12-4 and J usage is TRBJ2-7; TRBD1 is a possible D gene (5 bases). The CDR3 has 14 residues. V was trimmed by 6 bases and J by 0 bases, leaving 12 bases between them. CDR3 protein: CASSATENSYEQYF. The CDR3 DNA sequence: TGTGCCAGCAGCGCGACAGAAAACTCCTACGAGCAGTACTTC.

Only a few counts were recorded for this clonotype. This CDR3 is CSARDGGLTRLNEQFF. The CDR3 DNA sequence: TGCAGTGCTAGAGATGGGGGACTTACCAGACTCAATGAGCAGTTCTTC. This chain joins TRBV20-1 and TRBJ2-1; D may be TRBD2 (6 bases). V was trimmed by 0 bases and J by 6 bases, leaving 18 bases between them. Looked up from germline, CDR1 is DFQATT and CDR2 is SNEGSKA (reference sequence). CDR3 length: 16 amino acids.

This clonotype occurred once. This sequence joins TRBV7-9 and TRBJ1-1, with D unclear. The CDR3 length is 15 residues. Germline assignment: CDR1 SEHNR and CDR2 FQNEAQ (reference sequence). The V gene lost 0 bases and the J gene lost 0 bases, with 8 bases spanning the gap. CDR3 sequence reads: CASSLAERMNTEAFF. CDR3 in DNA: TGTGCCAGCAGCTTAGCGGAGCGGATGAACACTGAAGCTTTCTTT.

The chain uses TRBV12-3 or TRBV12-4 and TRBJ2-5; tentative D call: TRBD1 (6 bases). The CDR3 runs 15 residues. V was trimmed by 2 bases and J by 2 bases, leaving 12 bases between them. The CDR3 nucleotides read TGTGCCAGCAGTTTAAGTTCGACAGGACAAGAGACCCAGTACTTC. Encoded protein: CASSLSSTGQETQYF.

The CDR3, as DNA: TGTGCCAGCAGCCTGCGGGGGACTAAAAGTAAAGAGACCCAGTACTTC. Translated, it gives CASSLRGTKSKETQYF. This sequence joins TRBV7-2 and TRBJ2-5, with TRBD2 matching over 7 bases. CDR1 is SGHTA, CDR2 FQGNSA, per germline. Losses at the gene ends were 5 bases for V and 3 bases for J; bases not matched to a gene: 12. The CDR3 sequence is 16 residues long.

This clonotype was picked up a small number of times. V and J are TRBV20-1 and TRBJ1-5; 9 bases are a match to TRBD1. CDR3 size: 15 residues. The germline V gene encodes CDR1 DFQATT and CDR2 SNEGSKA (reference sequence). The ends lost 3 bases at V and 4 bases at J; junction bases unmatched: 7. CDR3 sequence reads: CSASDRGIGNQPQHF. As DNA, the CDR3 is TGCAGTGCTAGCGACAGGGGGATAGGAAATCAGCCCCAGCATTTT.

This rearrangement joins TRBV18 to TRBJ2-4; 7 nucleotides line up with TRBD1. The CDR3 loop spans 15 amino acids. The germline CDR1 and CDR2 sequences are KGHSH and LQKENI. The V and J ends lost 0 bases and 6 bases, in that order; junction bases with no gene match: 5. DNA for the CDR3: TGTGCCAGCTCACCACCTTCCAGGGGGAGAAACATTCAGTACTTC. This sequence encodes CASSPPSRGRNIQYF.

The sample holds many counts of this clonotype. CDR3 nucleotide sequence: TGTGCCAGCAGCCGGGACAGGGGATCGGGCTATGGCTACACCTTC. Encoded protein: CASSRDRGSGYGYTF. The chain joins TRBV7-2 to TRBJ1-2; 10 nucleotides line up with TRBD1. CDR3 size: 15 residues. CDR1 SGHTA and CDR2 FQGNSA come from the germline V gene. V gave up 5 bases and J gave up 4 bases; unmatched junction bases: 7.

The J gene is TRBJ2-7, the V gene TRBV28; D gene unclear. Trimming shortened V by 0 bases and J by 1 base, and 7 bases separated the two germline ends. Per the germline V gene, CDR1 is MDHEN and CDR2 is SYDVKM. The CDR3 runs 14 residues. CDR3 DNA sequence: TGTGCCAGCAGTTTATGGCCCGGGTCCTACGAGCAGTACTTC. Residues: CASSLWPGSYEQYF. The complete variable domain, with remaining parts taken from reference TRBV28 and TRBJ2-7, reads DVKVTQSSRYLVKRTGEKVFLECVQDMDHENMFWYRQDPGLGLRLIYFSYDVKMKEKGDIPEGYSVSREKKERFSLILESASTNQTSMYLCASSLWPGSYEQYFGPGTRLTVT.

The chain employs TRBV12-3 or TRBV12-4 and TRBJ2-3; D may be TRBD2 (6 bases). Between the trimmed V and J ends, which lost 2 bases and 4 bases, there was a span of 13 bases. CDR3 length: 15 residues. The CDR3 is CASSLKRAGADTQYF. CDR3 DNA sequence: TGTGCCAGCAGTTTAAAGCGAGCGGGCGCAGATACGCAGTATTTT.

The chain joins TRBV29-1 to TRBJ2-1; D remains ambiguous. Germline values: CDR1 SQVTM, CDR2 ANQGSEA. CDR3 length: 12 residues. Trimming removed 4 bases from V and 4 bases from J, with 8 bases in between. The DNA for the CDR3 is TGCAGCGTTGGTTTCACATACAATGAGCAGTTCTTC. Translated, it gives CSVGFTYNEQFF.

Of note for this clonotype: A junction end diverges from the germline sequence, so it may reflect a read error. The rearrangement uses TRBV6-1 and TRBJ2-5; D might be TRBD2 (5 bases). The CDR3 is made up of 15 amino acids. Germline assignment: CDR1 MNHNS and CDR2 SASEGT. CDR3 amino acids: CASSEVAGNQETLYF. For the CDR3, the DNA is TGTGCCAGCAGTGAAGTGGCCGGGAACCAAGAGACCCTGTACTTC.